Detailed here is one TCR beta chain. The antigen remains unidentified. A single record per CDR3 protein comes from TCRdb applying MiXCR to the RT-PCR reads. Seen here are over 750,000 distinct CDR3 sequences, 21% observed once, and the top ten hold about 10%. The entry originates in a study of response to subunit inactivated influenza vaccine. Findings of the study overall: Few additional T cells are recruited per seasonal influenza vaccination, authors suggested.

This material consisted of PBMCs from blood, taken roughly 5 days after vaccination. This TCR derives from a man in his fifties or sixties who received an inactivated influenza vaccine.

CDR3 in DNA: TGTGCCAGCAGCTTAGAAGGATTAGCGGGAGGGATCTACGAGCAGTACTTC. As protein: CASSLEGLAGGIYEQYF. The chain uses TRBV7-6 and TRBJ2-7; TRBD2 matches 11 bases. Per germline, CDR1 SGHVS and CDR2 FNYEAQ. This CDR3 comprises 17 residues. With 1 base clipped from V and 3 bases from J, the junction kept 8 bases outside the gene matches.